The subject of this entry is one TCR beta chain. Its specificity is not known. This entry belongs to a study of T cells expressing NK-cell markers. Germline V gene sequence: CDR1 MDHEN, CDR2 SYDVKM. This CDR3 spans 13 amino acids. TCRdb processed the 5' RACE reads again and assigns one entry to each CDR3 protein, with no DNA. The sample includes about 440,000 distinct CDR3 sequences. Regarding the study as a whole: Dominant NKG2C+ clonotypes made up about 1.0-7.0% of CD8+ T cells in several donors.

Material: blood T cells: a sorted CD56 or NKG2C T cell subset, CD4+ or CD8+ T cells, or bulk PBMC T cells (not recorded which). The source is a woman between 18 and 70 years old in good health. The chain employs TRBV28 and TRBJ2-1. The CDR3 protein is CAARGSLRNEQFF.